These 16 T cell receptor beta chains came from one sample sequenced in a study of RUNX1 and TCR beta rearrangement in T-cell leukemia. The sequenced amplicons covered TCR beta DJ as well as VDJ rearrangements. A single record per CDR3 protein comes from TCRdb applying MiXCR to the PCR reads. The sample comprises over 150 distinct CDR3 sequences, over 35% of which are singletons, and almost 65% rests with the top ten. The sample consisted of blood. The receptors come from a male donor with T-cell acute lymphoblastic leukemia.

By share, this clonotype counts as hyperexpanded. CDR3 coding DNA: TGTGCCAGTAGTATAGGCTTCGGACTTCAGGGCACTGAAGCTTTCTTT. Translated: CASSIGFGLQGTEAFF. The chain joins TRBV19 to TRBJ1-1; D is possibly TRBD1 (5 bases). CDR3 size: 16 residues. Per the germline V gene, CDR1 is LNHDA and CDR2 is SQIVND (reference sequence). Trimming left V 1 base short and J 4 bases short, with 16 bases between.

This clonotype is medium-sized. This chain connects TRBV28 to TRBJ1-4; unclear D gene. This CDR3 contains 12 residues. The V gene's germline CDR1 is MDHEN and CDR2 SYDVKM. The germline V and J ends were trimmed by 11 bases and 6 bases, with 13 bases remaining between them. The chain's CDR3 is CALETPDEKLFF. CDR3 coding DNA: TGTGCCCTTGAGACACCGGATGAAAAACTGTTTTTT.

The CDR3 DNA reads TGTGCCAGCAGGCTGGCGACAGTTTATAATTCACCCCTCCACTTT. It translates to CASRLATVYNSPLHF. The chain employs TRBV12-3 or TRBV12-4 and TRBJ1-1; D is possibly TRBD1 (5 bases). The J call may be incorrect, as the DNA end agrees better with TRBJ1-6. The CDR3 is 15 residues long.

This clonotype is deemed hyperexpanded. The rearrangement uses TRBV20-1 and TRBJ1-2, with 8 bases lining up with TRBD1. The CDR3 covers 13 residues. V shed 4 bases and J 4 bases; nucleotides not matched to a gene: 5. Germline loops: CDR1 DFQATT, CDR2 SNEGSKA (reference sequence). Here the CDR3 DNA reads TGCAGTGCTACCGGAGGGACAGGCTATGGCTACACCTTC. This gives the protein CSATGGTGYGYTF.

This clonotype is categorized as large. The chain couples TRBV28 to TRBJ1-2; D perhaps matches TRBD1 (6 bases). This CDR3 is built from 14 residues. V was trimmed by 3 bases and J by 4 bases, leaving 12 bases between them. Germline lookup yields CDR1 MDHEN and CDR2 SYDVKM. In DNA form, the CDR3 reads TGTGCCAGCAGTTTCGGGGGCAGAATCTATGGCTACACCTTC. Amino acid sequence: CASSFGGRIYGYTF.

The chain has TRBV20-1 and TRBJ1-2, with D possibly matching TRBD1 (6 bases). This CDR3 has 19 amino acids. Trimming removed 2 bases at V and 6 bases at J, with 31 bases between. Germline V gene sequence: CDR1 DFQATT, CDR2 SNEGSKA (reference sequence). The CDR3 sequence: CSARSPSLNNYRDGDGYTF. For the CDR3, the DNA is TGCAGTGCTAGATCCCCCAGTTTAAACAATTACAGGGATGGTGATGGCTACACCTTC.

By share, this clonotype ranks as medium-sized. The chain carries TRBV12-3 or TRBV12-4 and TRBJ2-7, with 7 bases that match TRBD1. The V segment lost 4 bases and the J segment 3 bases; nucleotides outside the gene matches: 9. The CDR3 is 15 residues long. The CDR3 region is CASSSTGTDNYEQYF. Written as DNA, the CDR3 is TGTGCCAGCAGTTCCACCGGGACAGACAACTACGAGCAGTACTTC.

In its sample, this clonotype is medium-sized. The chain carries TRBV28 and TRBJ2-7; 9 nucleotides agree with TRBD1. V gave up 6 bases and J gave up 2 bases; unmatched junction bases: 2. Per germline, CDR1 MDHEN and CDR2 SYDVKM. The CDR3 sequence is 13 residues long. CDR3 bases: TGTGCCAGCAGCCGGGACAGGGCCTACGAGCAGTACTTC. Its translation is CASSRDRAYEQYF.

This clonotype is termed large. V and J are TRBV6-2 or TRBV6-3 and TRBJ1-6, with D unresolved. Germline values: CDR1 MNHEY, CDR2 SVGEGT. The CDR3 spans 14 residues. Trimming removed 4 bases from V and 7 bases from J, with 11 bases in between. The CDR3 sequence is CASSLRAENSPLHF. The CDR3 DNA is TGTGCCAGCAGTTTGCGGGCCGAAAATTCACCCCTCCACTTT.

V and J are TRBV5-6 and TRBJ1-1; D ambiguous. Trimming took 2 bases from V and 1 from J, leaving 18 bases between them. CDR1 is SGHDT and CDR2 is YYEEEE in the germline V gene. CDR3 length equals 17 residues. The CDR3 DNA reads TGTGCCAGCAGCTTACTATTACAGACAACTTCGAACACTGAAGCTTTCTTT. Translated, it gives CASSLLLQTTSNTEAFF.

In its sample, this clonotype is large. J is TRBJ1-6 and V is TRBV7-2, with D uncertain. V was cut by 5 bases and J by 10 bases, with 18 bases left in between. CDR3 size: 15 residues. Germline loops: CDR1 SGHTA, CDR2 FQGNSA. In DNA form, the CDR3 reads TGTGCCAGCAGCCCAAGCCTTGTGAGGGTCTCACCCCTCCACTTT. It encodes CASSPSLVRVSPLHF.

The J gene is TRBJ1-2, the V gene TRBV19; D remains unclear. The V gene's germline CDR1 is LNHDA and CDR2 SQIVND (reference sequence). V was shortened by 10 bases and J by 4 bases, with 25 bases between the two germline ends. This CDR3 comprises 16 residues. This chain's CDR3 is CATPPGLSPPLYGYTF. The CDR3 region has the DNA TGTGCCACCCCGCCAGGCCTTTCCCCTCCCCTCTATGGCTACACCTTC.

This clonotype came up once. This rearrangement joins TRBV5-6 to TRBJ1-2, with D tentatively TRBD1 (5 bases). Germline V lookup: CDR1 SGHDT, CDR2 YYEEEE. This CDR3 has 16 residues. Trimming left V 6 bases short and J 4 bases short, with 22 bases between. The CDR3 DNA follows: TGTGCCAGCACATCCACGGGGGGGACCAGACTCTATGGCTACACCTTC. It translates to CASTSTGGTRLYGYTF.

The genes are TRBV20-1 and TRBJ1-1, with D perhaps matching TRBD1 (6 bases). The CDR3 is 11 residues long. Germline assignment: CDR1 DFQATT and CDR2 SNEGSKA (reference sequence). Trimming took off 5 bases at V and 6 bases at J, with 10 bases between the two ends. CDR3 protein: CSARGQSEAFF. In DNA form, the CDR3 reads TGCAGTGCTCGAGGACAGTCTGAAGCTTTCTTT.

By share of the sample, this clonotype is hyperexpanded. This chain uses TRBV20-1 with TRBJ1-2, with 7 bases identical to TRBD1. V was pared by 2 bases and J by 6 bases, with 24 bases of the junction left unmatched. Per germline, CDR1 DFQATT and CDR2 SNEGSKA (reference sequence). The length of the CDR3 is 19 residues. CDR3 sequence: CSARYPSLNNDRDGDGYTF. As DNA, the CDR3 is TGCAGTGCTAGATACCCCAGTTTAAACAATGACAGGGATGGTGATGGCTACACCTTC.

This clonotype turned up a few times. A read error may explain this, as a much larger clone is one base away. This rearrangement joins TRBV28 to TRBJ1-6, with D unclear. Germline-derived CDR1 and CDR2 are MDHEN and SYDVKM. Between the trimmed V and J ends, which lost 7 bases and 6 bases, there was a span of 7 bases. This CDR3 spans 12 amino acids. CDR3 sequence reads: CASTSGNSPLHF. In nucleotides, the CDR3 is TGTGCCAGCACAAGTGGTAATTCACCCCTCCACTTT. The full variable domain, in which reference TRBV28 and TRBJ1-6 provide the parts outside the CDR3, is DVKVTQSSRYLVKRTGEKVFLECVQDMDHENMFWYRQDPGLGLRLIYFSYDVKMKEKGDIPEGYSVSREKKERFSLILESASTNQTSMYLCASTSGNSPLHFGNGTRLTVT.